Listed below are T cell receptor beta chains from one sample, sequenced in a study of cytomegalovirus exposure and HLA in healthy donors. TCRdb keeps only in-frame clones here, not all; method: immunoSEQ multiplex PCR. In the table there are around 110,000 clones, roughly 9.9% of which are singletons. The sample consisted of PBMCs. These receptors were taken from a man between 25 and 39 years old in good health and CMV-seronegative. Each CDR3 is given with its conserved first and last residue. D genes are given only for firm matches. A clone size is listed for some rows: how often the clone was seen (once, few, many), or a class if it is expanded.

v_call	d_call	j_call	clone_size	cdr3_nt	cdr3_aa
TRBV6-1	NA	TRBJ1-4	NA	TGTGCCAGCAAGGGGCAGTCTAATGAAAAACTGTTTTTT	CASKGQSNEKLFF
TRBV11-2	NA	TRBJ1-1	NA	TGTGCCAGCAGCTTAGTCCAGGGTGAAAGCGGGACTGAAGCTTTCTTT	CASSLVQGESGTEAFF
TRBV6-1	TRBD1	TRBJ2-1	few	TGTGCCAGCACCGTCGGGACAGCGACCTACAATGAGCAGTTCTTC	CASTVGTATYNEQFF
TRBV2	TRBD2	TRBJ2-4	NA	TGTGCCAGCAGAGCCCTAGCGGGAGGGTATGACAAAAACATTCAGTACTTC	CASRALAGGYDKNIQYF
TRBV11-2	TRBD2	TRBJ2-7	few	TGTGCCAGCAGCTTAGATCCGGGACTAGCGGGGGGGCCCTACGAGCAGTACTTC	CASSLDPGLAGGPYEQYF
TRBV6-1	NA	TRBJ1-2	NA	TGTGCCAGCAGTGAAGGGGGCAACAACTATGGCTACACCTTC	CASSEGGNNYGYTF
TRBV28	TRBD1	TRBJ1-2	NA	TGTGCCAGCAGTTTTGGGACAGGGCCCTATGGCTACACCTTC	CASSFGTGPYGYTF
TRBV5-1	NA	TRBJ1-1	many	TGCGCCAGCAGCCAACCCCAGGCGGGAAACACTGAAGCTTTCTTT	CASSQPQAGNTEAFF
TRBV11-2	NA	TRBJ2-5	few	TGTGCCAGCAGCTCCGCGGGCAAGGCGGAAACCCAGTACTTC	CASSSAGKAETQYF
TRBV5-1	NA	TRBJ2-2	NA	TGCGCCAGCAGGCGGGTTACAGGGTACATCGGGGAGCTGTTTTTT	CASRRVTGYIGELFF
TRBV7-8	TRBD1	TRBJ2-7	few	TGTGCCAGCAGCCCTCGCCCCGGACAGGAGGCCTACGAGCAGTACTTC	CASSPRPGQEAYEQYF
TRBV30	NA	TRBJ1-2	few	TGTGCCTGGAGTGCCCTCGCGGGCAGGGGCTACACCTTC	CAWSALAGRGYTF
TRBV19	TRBD1	TRBJ1-6	few	TGTGCCAGCAGACAGGGGGCCTTTTCCTATAATTCACCCCTCCACTTT	CASRQGAFSYNSPLHF
TRBV7-9	TRBD1	TRBJ1-4	NA	TGTGCCAGCTCCTCCGGGACAGGGGCCGAAAAACTGTTTTTT	CASSSGTGAEKLFF
TRBV5-1	TRBD1	TRBJ2-5	NA	TGCGCCAGCAGCTTATCAGGACAGGGATATGGAGAGACCCAGTACTTC	CASSLSGQGYGETQYF
TRBV2	TRBD2	TRBJ2-3	few	TGTGCCAGCAGTTCGGACGGGAGGCCCATCTCTTCGTCGCAGTATTTT	CASSSDGRPISSSQYF
TRBV6-6	NA	TRBJ2-6	NA	TGTGCCAGCACCCCGAGCCTCTCTGGGGCCAACGTCCTGACTTTC	CASTPSLSGANVLTF
TRBV18	NA	TRBJ2-5	few	TGTGCCAGCTCACTTTTTGACTCCGGGGAGAAAGAGACCCAGTACTTC	CASSLFDSGEKETQYF